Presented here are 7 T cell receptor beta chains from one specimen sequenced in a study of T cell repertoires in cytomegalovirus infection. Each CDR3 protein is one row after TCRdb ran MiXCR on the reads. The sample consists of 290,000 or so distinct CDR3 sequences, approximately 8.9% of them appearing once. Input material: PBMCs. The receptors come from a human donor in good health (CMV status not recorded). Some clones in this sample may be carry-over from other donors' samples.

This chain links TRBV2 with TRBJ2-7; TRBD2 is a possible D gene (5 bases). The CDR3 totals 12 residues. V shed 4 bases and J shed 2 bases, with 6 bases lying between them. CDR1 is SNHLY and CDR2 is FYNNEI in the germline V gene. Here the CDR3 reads CASSAEAYEQYV. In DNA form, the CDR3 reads TGTGCCAGCAGTGCGGAGGCCTACGAGCAGTACGTC.

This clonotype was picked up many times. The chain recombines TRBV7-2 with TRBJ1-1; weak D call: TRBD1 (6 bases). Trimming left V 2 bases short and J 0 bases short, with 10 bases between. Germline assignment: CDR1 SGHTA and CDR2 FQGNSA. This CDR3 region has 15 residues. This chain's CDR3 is CASSLRDTLNTEAFF. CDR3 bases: TGTGCCAGCAGCTTAAGGGACACCTTGAACACTGAAGCTTTCTTT.

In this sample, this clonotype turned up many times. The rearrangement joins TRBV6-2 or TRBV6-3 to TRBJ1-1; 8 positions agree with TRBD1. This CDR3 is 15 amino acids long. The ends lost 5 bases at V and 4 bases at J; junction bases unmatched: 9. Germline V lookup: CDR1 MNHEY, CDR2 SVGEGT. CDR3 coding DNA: TGTGCCAGCAGTGCGCCCGGGACAGGCGTCACTGAAGCTTTCTTT. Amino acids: CASSAPGTGVTEAFF.

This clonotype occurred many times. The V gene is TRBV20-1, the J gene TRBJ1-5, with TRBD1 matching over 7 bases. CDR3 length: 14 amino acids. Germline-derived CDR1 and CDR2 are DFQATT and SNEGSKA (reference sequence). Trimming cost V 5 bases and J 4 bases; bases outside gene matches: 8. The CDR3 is CSAPRQGRNQPQHF. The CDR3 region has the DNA TGCAGTGCTCCCAGACAGGGCCGGAATCAGCCCCAGCATTTT.

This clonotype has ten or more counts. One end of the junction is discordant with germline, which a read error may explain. CDR3 DNA: TGTGCCAGCAGCTACCTCCCTATCATCGTCACGGCTTTTTTT. It translates to CASSYLPIIVTAFF. This chain joins TRBV7-9 and TRBJ1-1; D ambiguous. The CDR3 length is 14 residues. Per the germline V gene, CDR1 is SEHNR and CDR2 is FQNEAQ (reference sequence).

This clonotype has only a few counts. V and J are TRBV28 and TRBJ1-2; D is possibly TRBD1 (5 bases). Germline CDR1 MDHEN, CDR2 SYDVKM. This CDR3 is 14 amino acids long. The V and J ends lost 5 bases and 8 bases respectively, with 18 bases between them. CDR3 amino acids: CASSTTPGKGGYTF. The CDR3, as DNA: TGTGCCAGCAGTACGACCCCAGGAAAGGGGGGCTACACCTTC.

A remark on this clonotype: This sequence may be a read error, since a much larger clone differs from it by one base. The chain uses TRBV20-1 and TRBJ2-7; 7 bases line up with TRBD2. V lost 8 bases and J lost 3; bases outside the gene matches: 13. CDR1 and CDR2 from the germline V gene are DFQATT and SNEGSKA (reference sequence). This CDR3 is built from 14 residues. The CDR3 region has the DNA TGCAGTACCAGCGGCGGGGGAAATTTCTACGAGCAGTACGTC. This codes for CSTSGGGNFYEQYV.